The entry below gives a single T cell receptor (beta chain) sequence along with its context. This clonotype was recorded a few times. Its recognized antigen is unknown. One base away there is no much larger clone; base qualities are not given. This sample was taken from a study of response to subunit inactivated influenza vaccine listed by TCRdb under 2018. Regarding the study in general: Deep quantitative profiling of the T cell receptor repertoire was used in the study to follow responses to a trivalent subunit inactivated influenza vaccine.

Libraries were constructed by RT-PCR. Sequencing was performed on an Illumina HiSeq 2500. TCRdb cleaned the public reads at Q25 with fastp, built clones with MiXCR and kept in-frame beta chains. Entries that share a CDR3 protein sequence are merged under the most common genes and DNA. For this sample there are fewer than 600,000 distinct CDR3 sequences; roughly 7.6% appear just once. The top ten clones comprise under 15% of the sample. The investigation overall reported the following: It was suggested by the authors that each seasonal influenza vaccination may recruit only a limited number of new T cells.

The sequence came from a man between 50 and 70 years old who received an inactivated influenza vaccine. Donor details come from another sample of the same person, matched by shared clones. Sequencing was performed on PBMCs from blood, taken 23 to 25 months after vaccination.

The CDR3 reads as follows: CASSQNQGREKLFF. DNA sequence: TGTGCCAGCAGCCAAAATCAGGGGCGAGAAAAACTGTTTTTT. Here the chain combines TRBV4-2 and TRBJ1-4; tentative D gene TRBD1, with 6 bases matching. CDR1 is given as LGHNA and CDR2 as YNFKEQ, both from the germline V gene. The CDR3 starts with the cysteine, ends with the phenylalanine, and has 14 residues. CDR3 DNA is the only sequence kept; it has 42 bases, read in frame from the first base. Between the V and J ends, shortened by 2 bases and 8 bases respectively, the junction contains 12 bases.